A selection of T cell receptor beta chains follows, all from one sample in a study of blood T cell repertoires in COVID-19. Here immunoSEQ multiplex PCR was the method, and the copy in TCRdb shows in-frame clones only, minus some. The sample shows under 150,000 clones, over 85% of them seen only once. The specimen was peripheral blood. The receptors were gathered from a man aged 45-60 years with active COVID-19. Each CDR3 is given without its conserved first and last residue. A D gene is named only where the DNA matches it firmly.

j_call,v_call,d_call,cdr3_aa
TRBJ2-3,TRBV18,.,ASSPLDITDTQY
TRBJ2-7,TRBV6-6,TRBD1,ASRATGESSYEQY
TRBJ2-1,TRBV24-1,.,ATSVPSASSYNEQF
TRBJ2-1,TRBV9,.,ASSVTAAGEQF
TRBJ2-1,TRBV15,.,ATSRGGTYNEQF
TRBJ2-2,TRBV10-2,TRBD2,ASSEIVAGLGGELF
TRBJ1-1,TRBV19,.,ASSIVSMDTEAF
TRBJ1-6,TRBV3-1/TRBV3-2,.,ASSQGTLNSPLH
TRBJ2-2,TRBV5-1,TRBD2,ASSLEAGAGELF
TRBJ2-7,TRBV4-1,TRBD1,ASSQEGGLDEQY
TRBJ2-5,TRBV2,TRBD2,ASSESLAGVETQY
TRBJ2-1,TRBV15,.,ATSRDKGFDEQF
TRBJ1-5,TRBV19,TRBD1,ASSGQGYQPQH
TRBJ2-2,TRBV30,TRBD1,AWSVPLQGMGTGELF